This TCR beta chain appears in the sequencing data of a study of T cells in Graves' hyperthyroidism and ophthalmopathy (dated by TCRdb to between 2018 and 2021). Regarding the study in general: Peripheral blood was collected at initial diagnosis, before any treatment. To identify distinguishing TCR V-J signatures, a discovery cohort of around 98 patients was used, comprising 40 to 45 with Graves' ophthalmopathy and 55 to 65 with stable Graves' hyperthyroidism. An independent validation cohort of under 20 hyperthyroidism patients and approximately 15 patients who later progressed to ophthalmopathy tested prospective prediction of ophthalmopathy. The 100 or so discovery patients were divided at random into training and test sets in a 7:3 ratio. In about 6 Graves' hyperthyroidism patients, the study also compared T-cell repertoires from thyroid tissue with T-cell repertoires from blood. After sampling, hyperthyroidism patients received methimazole starting at 30 mg daily, and ophthalmopathy patients received high-dose intravenous methylprednisolone. The paper reports TCR Vbeta CDR3 sequencing of over 120 peripheral blood samples: 40 to 45 ophthalmopathy, under 85 hyperthyroidism and approximately 17 progressor patients. Findings and caveats that apply to the study as a whole: During validation, the model predicted progression to ophthalmopathy a median of about 5.9 months ahead of onset, with around 70% sensitivity and 72.22% specificity. Ophthalmopathy was separated from stable hyperthyroidism by a 13 V-J signature model, with over 85% sensitivity and about 81% specificity obtained in cross-validation and 80%/75% obtained in testing. Sample size was not statistically predetermined, and blinding of investigators to group allocation was not performed. Most expanded thyroid clonotypes (frequency above 0.001) were also found in blood, which suggests that blood repertoires may mirror thyroid immune responses.

Ophthalmopathy patients had moderately to severely active disease, with a Clinical Activity Score of 3 or more, a NOSPECS grade of 4 or more, and a disease duration of less than 3 months. Exclusion was applied to patients with uncontrolled infections, other autoimmune diseases, pregnancy or lactation. Clinical symptoms, serum thyroxine and TRAb, thyroid ultrasound, and orbital computed tomography formed the basis for the diagnoses. PBMCs were isolated from 8 to 10 ml of fresh peripheral blood by Ficoll-Paque density gradient centrifugation. Total RNA was extracted using Trizol reagent, and RNA quality was assessed on an Agilent 2100 Bioanalyzer. The CDR3 runs 19 residues from the cysteine to the phenylalanine. Only CDR3 DNA remains: 57 bases, in frame from the first base. V has 2 bases trimmed and J has 5 bases trimmed; junction bases matching no gene number 14. Sequences SGHRS (CDR1) and YFSETQ (CDR2) are obtained from the germline V gene.

This clonotype was recorded a few times. No antigen is known for it. No quality values exist for individual bases; no much larger clone is one base distant. The TCR beta CDR3 regions were amplified from the RNA transcripts. The first round of RT-PCR for the TCR CDR3 was performed with the HTBI primer set and the Qiagen OneStep RT-PCR kit. A second multiplex PCR round built the libraries, followed by size selection and purification. The libraries were sequenced on an Illumina HiSeq2000 using paired-end 100 bp reads. The authors' pipeline ran thus. Raw data were processed with SOAPnuke, discarding reads with adapters, uncalled bases, mean Phred below 15, or no exact constant-primer or identifier match. High-quality paired reads were merged using COPE v1.2.5, and each unique nucleotide sequence was defined as a clonotype. MiTCR v1.1 was used to align the clonotypes against IMGT TRBV, TRBD and TRBJ reference segments. Analysis was restricted to V-J combinations with a frequency above 0.0001, which covered over 98% of repertoires. A TCS score was defined as the ratio between F50 (clonal expansion) and ExV (chaos), using BLOSUM62-based TCRdist between CDR3 peptides within each V-J. Welch's t-statistics and random forest reduced fewer than 600 V-J features to some 14, which were used in a naive Bayes classifier (R e1071). The similarity between thyroid and blood repertoires was quantified using the Morisita-Horn index. TCRdb trimmed the raw reads at Q25, called clones with MiXCR and kept productive beta chains. Rows matching on CDR3 protein sequence are summarized as one entry with the most common DNA and genes. What appears here as the V and J calls and clone size reflects TCRdb's work, not the paper's. The sample table holds about 610,000 distinct CDR3 sequences, of which approximately 14% were seen once. Approximately 4.2% of the sample is taken by the ten largest.

Rearrangement joined TRBV5-1 to TRBJ2-2; 11 bases in between match TRBD2. Material: blood. The receptor was derived from a woman aged 40 to 49 with Graves' ophthalmopathy. The CDR3 sequence is CASSLDLNRGLAETGELFF. The sequence in DNA is TGCGCCAGCAGCTTAGACCTTAATCGGGGACTAGCGGAGACCGGGGAGCTGTTTTTT. With the portions outside the CDR3 filled from the reference TRBV5-1 and TRBJ2-2 genes, the complete variable region becomes KAGVTQTPRYLIKTRGQQVTLSCSPISGHRSVSWYQQTPGQGLQFLFEYFSETQRNKGNFPGRFSGRQFSNSRSEMNVSTLELGDSALYLCASSLDLNRGLAETGELFFGEGSRLTVL.